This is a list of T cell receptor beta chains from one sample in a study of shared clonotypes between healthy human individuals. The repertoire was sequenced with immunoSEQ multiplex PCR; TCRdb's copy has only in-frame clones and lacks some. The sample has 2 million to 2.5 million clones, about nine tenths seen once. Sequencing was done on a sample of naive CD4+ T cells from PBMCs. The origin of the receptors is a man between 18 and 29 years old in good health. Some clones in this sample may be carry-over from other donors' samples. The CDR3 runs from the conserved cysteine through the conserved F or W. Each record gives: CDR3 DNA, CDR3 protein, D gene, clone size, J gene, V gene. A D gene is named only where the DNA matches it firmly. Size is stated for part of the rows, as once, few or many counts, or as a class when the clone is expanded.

TGCGCCAGCAGCCCCGTCGCGACTTCCTCCTACGAGCAGTACTTC CASSPVATSSYEQYF NA NA TRBJ2-7 TRBV5-1
TGTGCCAGTAGTATGCGGGGGCGGACTAATGAAAAACTGTTTTTT CASSMRGRTNEKLFF NA once TRBJ1-4 TRBV19
TGCGCCAGCAGCTTGGTCCCGGGAACCTACGAGCAGTACTTC CASSLVPGTYEQYF NA NA TRBJ2-7 TRBV5-1
TGCGCCAGCAGCTTGGATCCCCTAGATACGCAGTATTTT CASSLDPLDTQYF NA NA TRBJ2-3 TRBV5-1
TGTGCCAGCAGCTTAGTGGACAGGGGGTTCTACGAGCAGTACTTC CASSLVDRGFYEQYF TRBD1 NA TRBJ2-7 TRBV11-2
TGTGCCAGTAAGGCAGGCGACCCCAATCAGCCCCAGCATTTT CASKAGDPNQPQHF NA NA TRBJ1-5 TRBV19
TGTGCCAGCACAACAGGGATAGCCTATGGCTACACCTTC CASTTGIAYGYTF NA NA TRBJ1-2 TRBV6-5
TGTGCCAGCAGTTTTACAGGGAGGTACACTGAAGCTTTCTTT CASSFTGRYTEAFF NA NA TRBJ1-1 TRBV27
TGTGCCAGCAGTTTCGGCCATGAGGGCGAGCAGTACTTC CASSFGHEGEQYF NA NA TRBJ2-7 TRBV27
TGCGCCAGCAGTTATACGACAGGGGCTGGCTACACCTTC CASSYTTGAGYTF TRBD1 NA TRBJ1-2 TRBV4-3
TGTGCCACCGAAGTCGCAGGACCGAACACCGGGGAGCTGTTTTTT CATEVAGPNTGELFF NA NA TRBJ2-2 TRBV11-1
TGTGCCAGCAGCGTTGCCTGGTCCCAGGGAGATACGCAGTATTTT CASSVAWSQGDTQYF NA NA TRBJ2-3 TRBV9
TGCGCCAGCAGTGAGTCGACCTCCACTCAGCCCCAGCATTTT CASSESTSTQPQHF NA NA TRBJ1-5 TRBV10-2
TGTGCCAGCTCACCGACCGGGACGCAGAACACCGGGGAGCTGTTTTTT CASSPTGTQNTGELFF NA NA TRBJ2-2 TRBV18
TGTGCCAGCAGCGTTGAGGGGACAGGAGGCGAAAAACTGTTTTTT CASSVEGTGGEKLFF TRBD1 NA TRBJ1-4 TRBV9
TGTGCCAGCAGTTTTCCCGACAGGGGGAAGAGCGGAAATGAGCAGTTCTTC CASSFPDRGKSGNEQFF TRBD1 NA TRBJ2-1 TRBV28
TGTGCCAGCTCCCCCTCGTGGGACTACCTAGCGCTATCCAATTACGAGCAGTACTTC CASSPSWDYLALSNYEQYF TRBD2 NA TRBJ2-7 TRBV27
TGTGCCACCAGGACAGGAACGGCCTATAGCAATCAACCCCAGCATTTT CATRTGTAYSNQPQHF NA once TRBJ1-5 TRBV15
TGTGCCAGTAGTCCCTACGACCCCGGGCGTGAGACCCAGTACTTC CASSPYDPGRETQYF NA NA TRBJ2-5 TRBV19
TGCGCCAGCAGCTCGACAGAGAACTATGGCTACACCTTC CASSSTENYGYTF NA NA TRBJ1-2 TRBV5-1
TGTGCCAGCAGCACACCGGCGGGACCTCCGGTCGGCTACACCTTC CASSTPAGPPVGYTF NA NA TRBJ1-2 TRBV28
TGTGCCAGCAGCCAAATCGGGACTTCAACCGGGGAGCTGTTTTTT CASSQIGTSTGELFF NA NA TRBJ2-2 TRBV7-3
TGCAGCGTGCGCCGGAGGGCCGTGAATGAGCAGTTCTTC CSVRRRAVNEQFF NA once TRBJ2-1 TRBV29-1
TGTGCCAGCAGCCTGTGGGGCGGGGACGAGACCCAGTACTTC CASSLWGGDETQYF NA NA TRBJ2-5 TRBV7-2
TGCGCCAGCAGGCCTCGCCCCCTCACAGATACGCAGTATTTT CASRPRPLTDTQYF NA NA TRBJ2-3 TRBV5-1
TGTGCCAGCAGTGACCGGCACATACCTGCCTACAATGAGCAGTTCTTC CASSDRHIPAYNEQFF NA NA TRBJ2-1 TRBV2
TGCGCCAGCCCGATTTACACTGAAGCTTTCTTT CASPIYTEAFF NA NA TRBJ1-1 TRBV10-1
TGTGCCAGCAGTGCCCGACAGGGCTGGGAAGCTTTCTTT CASSARQGWEAFF TRBD1 NA TRBJ1-1 TRBV28
TGTGCCACCAGCAGAGCTCAGGAGACCCAGTACTTC CATSRAQETQYF NA NA TRBJ2-5 TRBV15
TGTGCCAGCAGCGTGACGGGAGGGTCCTACAATGAGCAGTTCTTC CASSVTGGSYNEQFF TRBD2 NA TRBJ2-1 TRBV9
TGCGCCAGCAGCTTGGCCTGGCCAGGCTATGGCTACACCTTC CASSLAWPGYGYTF NA NA TRBJ1-2 TRBV5-1
TGTGCCAGCAGCTTAGGTCGGGTGCGGCGCCGAAGGAGCTCCTACGAGCAGTACTTC CASSLGRVRRRRSSYEQYF NA NA TRBJ2-7 TRBV7-7
TGCGCCAGCAGCCCAAGGACAGGGGGCACCTATGGCTACACCTTC CASSPRTGGTYGYTF TRBD1 NA TRBJ1-2 TRBV5-1
TGCGCCAGCAGCTTGGAATCGCTAGCGGACTACAATGAGCAGTTCTTC CASSLESLADYNEQFF TRBD2 NA TRBJ2-1 TRBV5-1
TGTGCCAGCATCCCAGCGGGGCGCACAGATACGCAGTATTTT CASIPAGRTDTQYF TRBD2 NA TRBJ2-3 TRBV6-5